This entry describes one T cell receptor (beta chain). Its target is not known. TCRdb's copy holds only in-frame clones and misses some; the assay was immunoSEQ multiplex PCR. The top ten clones hold 2.5% of a sample with about 93,000 clones, around 89% of them seen once. The sample comes from a study of T cell responses to AZD1222 COVID-19 vaccine. Findings of the study overall: The reported proportion of spike-specific TCRs targeting unmutated variant regions was nearly half. Compared with day 0, the breadth and depth of the Spike-specific TCR repertoire rose significantly after two doses of AZD1222. Every sample of the repertoires postdated the peak T cell response.

Germline CDR1 and CDR2: PRHDT and FYEKMQ (reference sequence). The CDR3 runs 13 residues. Unmatched junction bases numbered 3, after V lost 5 bases and J lost 5 bases. Sequences were derived from peripheral blood, sampled 28 days after the second AZD1222 dose. This clonotype was sampled from an adult who received the AZD1222 COVID-19 vaccine. The chain is built from TRBV13 and TRBJ2-1; 7 nucleotides agree with TRBD1. As DNA, the CDR3 is TGTGCCAGCAGCCCCGGGACAGACAATGAGCAGTTCTTC. It codes for CASSPGTDNEQFF.